Sequencing of this T cell receptor beta chain was carried out in a study of breast tumors, draining lymph nodes, adjacent tissues. Study-level points and caveats: Tumors had less TCR diversity than lymph nodes, more than nontumor tissue.

Per the germline V gene, CDR1 is SNHLY and CDR2 is FYNNEI. CDR3 size: 16 residues. V gave up 5 bases and J gave up 7 bases, with 18 bases separating them. This clonotype has a count of ten or more. Its antigen is currently unknown. TCRdb analysed the multiplex PCR reads with MiXCR anew, one entry per CDR3 protein. The sample carries about 35,000 distinct CDR3 sequences, roughly 36% recorded once. The receptor comes from a female donor with breast cancer. Some clones in this sample may be carry-over from other donors' samples. The sequenced sample consisted of breast tumor tissue. The chain couples TRBV2 to TRBJ1-6; D is unresolved. CDR3 loop: CASSSERAGSNSPLHF. CDR3 coding DNA: TGTGCCAGCAGTTCAGAGAGGGCCGGAAGCAATTCACCCCTCCACTTT.